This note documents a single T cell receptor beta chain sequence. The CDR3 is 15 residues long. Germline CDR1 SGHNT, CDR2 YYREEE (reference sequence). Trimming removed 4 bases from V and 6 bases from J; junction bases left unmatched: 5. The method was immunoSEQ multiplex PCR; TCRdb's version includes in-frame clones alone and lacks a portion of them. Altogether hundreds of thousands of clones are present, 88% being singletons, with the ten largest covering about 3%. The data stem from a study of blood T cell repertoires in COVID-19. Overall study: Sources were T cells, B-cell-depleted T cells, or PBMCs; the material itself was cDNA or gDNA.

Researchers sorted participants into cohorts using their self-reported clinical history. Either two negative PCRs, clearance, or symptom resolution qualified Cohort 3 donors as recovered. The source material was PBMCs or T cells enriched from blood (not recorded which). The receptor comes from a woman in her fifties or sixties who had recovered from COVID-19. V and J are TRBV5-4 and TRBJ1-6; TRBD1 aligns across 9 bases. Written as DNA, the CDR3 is TGTGCCAGCAGCGACAGGGGGAAGGTTAATTCACCCCTCCACTTT. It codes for CASSDRGKVNSPLHF.